What follows is one T cell receptor beta chain and its context. Its target antigen remains unknown. Qualities for individual bases were not recorded, and no much larger clone is one base off. TCRbeta CDR3 regions were amplified from genomic DNA by means of the immunoSEQ Assay, a bias-controlled multiplex PCR. In the source study's methods: The number of nucleated cells in each sample was estimated by amplification of reference gene primers within the assay. To quantify the absolute abundance of each unique TCRbeta CDR3 rearrangement, sequence reads were collapsed and filtered. Productive Simpson clonality was computed per sample as the square root of Simpson's diversity index over productive rearrangements. This is the immuneACCESS table as TCRdb keeps it, with only in-frame sequences that have V and J called. A part of the clones is gone; compared with another copy, unresolved V genes explain less than half, and the rest is unexplained. The D gene and trimming were derived from the DNA, and the V and J assignments and clone size from that table. Across this sample there are about 260,000 clones, with 86% seen only once. Of the sample, around a tenth is held by the ten largest clones.

The data were taken from a study of blood T cell repertoires in COVID-19 (dated by TCRdb to the early 2020s). Broadly, across the study: The collaborator samples originated in the United States, Italy and Spain and spanned the acute and convalescent phases of COVID-19. Subjects who had been exposed to COVID-19, were actively infected with it, or had recovered from it provided the deeply sampled blood TCRbeta repertoires that made up the dataset. The repertoires were made available in a free public database intended to serve as a resource for research on the immune response to SARS-CoV-2. Samples were obtained from the ongoing ImmuneRACE study (first 160 participants) and from over 1,000 subjects provided by 6 global collaborators. Where HLA class I and class II types were available, the types were taken from metadata supplied by the sample provider, not from assay-based typing. The sample metadata nearly always contained a de-identified subject ID, COVID-19 status, age in years and sex. The material from the prospective study consisted of cDNA or gDNA derived from T cells, B-cell-depleted T cells, or PBMCs.

Points the paper makes about the study in general: The quantity of clinical and demographic metadata differed by source and by participant and was supplied without curation.

Another Seattle source contributed samples from volunteer blood donors who had recovered from COVID-19. Whole blood was collected in K2EDTA tubes by collaborating institutions according to the institutions' own protocols. For TCRbeta analysis, collaborator samples were shipped as frozen whole blood, as isolated PBMCs, or as DNA extracted from either sample type. The source material was peripheral blood. The receptor was isolated from a man aged 40-49 years who had recovered from COVID-19.

The DNA reads as follows: TGTGCCAGCAGCTTGGCCGTGGCTTTGAATGAGCAGTTCTTC. Its product reads: CASSLAVALNEQFF. The chain links TRBV5-4 with TRBJ2-1; no D gene can be assigned with confidence. Relative to germline, V is 0 bases shorter and J is 7 bases shorter, with 11 bases between their ends. CDR1 and CDR2 are read off the germline V gene (reference sequence) as SGHNT and YYREEE. Its CDR3 holds 14 amino acids, cysteine through phenylalanine. The sequence is cut down to CDR3 DNA, 42 bases in frame from base 1.